This entry lists 17 T cell receptor beta chains sequenced from one sample in a study of T cell responses to AZD1222 COVID-19 vaccine. Measured with immunoSEQ multiplex PCR; TCRdb has only the in-frame clones, and not every one. The table has more than 85,000 clones, 70% to 90% seen once; the top ten hold about 9.7%. This sample comprised peripheral blood, obtained on day 0 of AZD1222 vaccination. These TCRs come from an adult in good health.

J is TRBJ2-7 and V is TRBV3-1 (or the pseudogene TRBV3-2); D is possibly TRBD1 (6 bases). CDR1 and CDR2 from the germline V gene are LGHDT and YNNKEL (reference sequence). Trimming removed 1 base from V and 4 bases from J, with 17 bases in between. This CDR3 has 16 residues. CDR3 nucleotide sequence: TGTGCCAGCAGCCAAGCTACAGGGCGTACAAAATACGAGCAGTACTTC. Its protein is CASSQATGRTKYEQYF.

This chain links TRBV2 with TRBJ2-1; 8 bases map to TRBD2. The CDR3 has 16 amino acids. V was clipped by 1 base and J by 3 bases; unmatched bases: 5. The germline CDR1 and CDR2 sequences are SNHLY and FYNNEI. The CDR3 DNA reads TGTGCCAGCAGTGAAGTCCAGCGGGGGAACTACAATGAGCAGTTCTTC. Translated: CASSEVQRGNYNEQFF.

The chain recombines TRBV28 with TRBJ2-3, with D perhaps matching TRBD2 (6 bases). Germline V gene sequence: CDR1 MDHEN, CDR2 SYDVKM. This CDR3 contains 14 residues. V gave up 6 bases and J gave up 0 bases, with 10 bases separating them. The CDR3 DNA follows: TGTGCCAGCAGATCGGGACTTAGCACAGATACGCAGTATTTT. It is translated as CASRSGLSTDTQYF.

The V gene is TRBV18, the J gene TRBJ1-1; unclear D gene. V was pared by 2 bases and J by 2 bases, with 12 bases between. The CDR3 totals 15 residues. Germline-derived CDR1 and CDR2 are KGHSH and LQKENI. In DNA form, the CDR3 reads TGTGCCAGCTCACCAAGGACGGAAGATAACACTGAAGCTTTCTTT. It translates to CASSPRTEDNTEAFF.

The V gene is TRBV2, the J gene TRBJ2-5, with D maybe TRBD2 (5 bases). CDR1 is SNHLY and CDR2 is FYNNEI in the germline V gene. V was shortened by 6 bases and J by 5 bases, with 13 bases between the two germline ends. This CDR3 spans 13 amino acids. CDR3 residues: CASSRSSGETQYF. CDR3 nucleotide sequence: TGTGCCAGCAGCAGATCCTCGGGGGAGACCCAGTACTTC.

The chain is built from TRBV5-1 and TRBJ2-3; TRBD2 agrees at 7 bases. J lost 2 bases, V lost 4 bases, and 4 bases had no gene match. Per the germline V gene, CDR1 is SGHRS and CDR2 is YFSETQ. This CDR3 is built from 14 residues. The CDR3 loop is CASSILAVTDTQYF. The CDR3 coding sequence is TGCGCCAGCAGCATTCTAGCGGTCACAGATACGCAGTATTTT.

The CDR3 loop reads CASSLLTGDTEAFF. The DNA of the CDR3 is TGTGCCAGCAGCCTTCTGACAGGGGACACTGAAGCTTTCTTT. The chain couples TRBV6-2 or TRBV6-3 to TRBJ1-1; 8 positions agree with TRBD1. V shed 6 bases, J shed 3 bases, and the junction held 6 bases outside the gene matches. The CDR3 totals 14 residues. In germline, CDR1 is MNHEY, CDR2 SVGEGT.

V is TRBV30 and J is TRBJ1-2, with D perhaps TRBD1 (5 bases). V was cut by 8 bases and J by 4 bases, with 17 bases left in between. The CDR3 is made up of 13 amino acids. Germline V gene data show CDR1 as GTSNPN and CDR2 as SVGIG (reference sequence). DNA of the CDR3: TGTGCCAGACACGGGACTAGCCCCTATGGCTACACCTTC. This encodes CARHGTSPYGYTF.

This chain connects TRBV30 to TRBJ1-5; no clear D gene. From germline, CDR1 is GTSNPN and CDR2 SVGIG (reference sequence). Trimming removed 2 bases at V and 8 bases at J, with 10 bases between. This CDR3 spans 12 amino acids. The CDR3 DNA reads as TGTGCCTGGAGTTTTAGCGGAGAGCCCCAGCATTTT. Protein product: CAWSFSGEPQHF.

The chain recombines TRBV3-1 (or the pseudogene TRBV3-2) with TRBJ1-5, with 8 bases lining up with TRBD1. Germline trimming cut 1 base from V and 5 bases from J; bases unmatched to any gene: 1. The CDR3 totals 14 residues. The germline CDR1 and CDR2 sequences are LGHDT and YNNKEL (reference sequence). The CDR3 protein is CASSQGTGHQPQHF. DNA of the CDR3: TGTGCCAGCAGCCAAGGGACAGGGCATCAGCCCCAGCATTTT.

The V gene is TRBV28, the J gene TRBJ2-7; 10 bases are shared with TRBD1. The CDR3 totals 15 residues. The germline V gene has CDR1 MDHEN and CDR2 SYDVKM. Trimming cost V 5 bases and J 4 bases; bases outside gene matches: 8. Here the CDR3 reads CASSKPGQGRYEQYF. The CDR3 DNA reads TGTGCCAGCAGTAAACCGGGACAGGGGAGGTACGAGCAGTACTTC.

This chain connects TRBV7-2 to TRBJ2-1; 13 bases line up with TRBD2. Trimming cost V 5 bases and J 9 bases; bases outside gene matches: 7. The germline gives CDR1 SGHTA, CDR2 FQGNSA. CDR3 length: 15 amino acids. The DNA of the CDR3 is TGTGCCAGCAGCCCCAGGACTAGCGGGAGTTTTGAGCAGTTCTTC. Protein: CASSPRTSGSFEQFF.

The gene calls are TRBV19 and TRBJ1-2; a possible D gene is TRBD1 (5 bases). The CDR3 spans 14 residues. Trimming cost V 3 bases and J 4 bases, with 12 bases left between them. In germline, CDR1 is LNHDA, CDR2 SQIVND (reference sequence). The CDR3 spells CASSISGAIYGYTF. CDR3 nucleotide sequence: TGTGCCAGTAGTATTTCCGGGGCGATCTATGGCTACACCTTC. The full variable domain, with the rest looked up from reference TRBV19 and TRBJ1-2, is DGGITQSPKYLFRKEGQNVTLSCEQNLNHDAMYWYRQDPGQGLRLIYYSQIVNDFQKGDIAEGYSVSREKKESFPLTVTSAQKNPTAFYLCASSISGAIYGYTFGSGTRLTVV.

This chain joins TRBV2 and TRBJ2-3; 15 bases map to TRBD2. V dropped 8 bases and J dropped 6; count of bases not matched to a gene: 6. CDR3 length equals 15 residues. Germline CDR1 is SNHLY and CDR2 is FYNNEI. The CDR3 coding sequence is TGTGCCAGCCCCCACGGGACTAGCGGGAGGGATACGCAGTATTTT. Amino acid sequence: CASPHGTSGRDTQYF.

This sequence joins TRBV29-1 and TRBJ1-5; 9 positions agree with TRBD1. Germline CDR1 SQVTM, CDR2 ANQGSEA. The CDR3 runs to 14 residues. V trimming: 4 bases; J trimming: 6 bases; junction bases outside the gene matches: 7. The CDR3 protein is CSVGWDRVSQPQHF. The DNA for the CDR3 is TGCAGCGTTGGATGGGACAGGGTATCTCAGCCCCAGCATTTT.

The rearrangement joins TRBV6-5 to TRBJ1-4, with 8 bases that match TRBD1. The CDR3 length is 13 residues. V shed 7 bases, J shed 8 bases, and the junction held 6 bases outside the gene matches. Germline loops: CDR1 MNHEY, CDR2 SVGAGI. In DNA form, the CDR3 reads TGTGCCAGCATGACAGGGGTTGAGGAAAAACTGTTTTTT. This codes for CASMTGVEEKLFF.

CDR3 protein: CASSLRGEISEQFF. CDR3 DNA: TGTGCCAGCAGCTTACGGGGGGAGATAAGTGAGCAGTTCTTC. The rearrangement joins TRBV7-2 to TRBJ2-1; 7 nucleotides agree with TRBD2. Germline V gives CDR1 SGHTA, CDR2 FQGNSA. V gave up 2 bases and J gave up 9 bases; unmatched junction bases: 7. The CDR3 is made up of 14 amino acids.